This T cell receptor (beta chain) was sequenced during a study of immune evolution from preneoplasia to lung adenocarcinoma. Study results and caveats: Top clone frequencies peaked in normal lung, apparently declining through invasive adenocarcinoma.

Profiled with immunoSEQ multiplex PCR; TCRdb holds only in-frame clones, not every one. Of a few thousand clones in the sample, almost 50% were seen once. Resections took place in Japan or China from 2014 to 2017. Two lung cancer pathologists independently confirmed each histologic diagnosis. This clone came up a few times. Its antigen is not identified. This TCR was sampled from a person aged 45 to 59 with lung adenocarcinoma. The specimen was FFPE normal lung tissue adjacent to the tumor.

The CDR3 DNA follows: TGCGCCAGCAGCCCCTACCTGGGACGGCTCCAAGAGACCCAGTACTTC. Translation: CASSPYLGRLQETQYF. The V gene is TRBV4-1, the J gene TRBJ2-5; D is perhaps TRBD1 or TRBD2 (5 bases each). Germline CDR1 reads MGHRA; CDR2 reads YSYEKL. The CDR3 loop spans 16 amino acids. V gave up 4 bases and J gave up 1 base, with 16 bases separating them.